These 24 T cell receptor beta chains were all obtained from the same sample, sequenced in a study of blood T cell repertoires in COVID-19. Some clones are missing from TCRdb's copy, which holds only in-frame ones; the method was immunoSEQ multiplex PCR. In the table there are some 150,000 clones, 70% to 90% of which are singletons. Source material: peripheral blood. The origin of the receptors is a woman in her 70s with acute or convalescent COVID-19.

This sequence joins TRBV11-2 and TRBJ2-7; a weak D match, TRBD2 (6 bases). Trimming removed 5 bases at V and 1 base at J, with 9 bases between. Looked up from germline, CDR1 is SGHAT and CDR2 is FQNNGV. The CDR3 totals 13 residues. The CDR3: CASSPGRSYEQYV. The CDR3 nucleotides are TGTGCCAGCAGCCCAGGGAGGTCCTACGAGCAGTACGTC.

This clone was found once. This rearrangement joins TRBV30 to TRBJ1-2, with 7 bases aligning to TRBD1. The germline CDR1 and CDR2 sequences are GTSNPN and SVGIG (reference sequence). The CDR3 covers 12 residues. V trimming: 5 bases; J trimming: 6 bases; junction bases outside the gene matches: 6. As DNA, the CDR3 is TGTGCCTGGGACAGGGCTCCGGATGGCTACACCTTC. Translation gives CAWDRAPDGYTF.

The gene calls are TRBV5-6 and TRBJ1-4; D perhaps matches TRBD1 (6 bases). V lost 5 bases to trimming and J lost 8 bases, with 28 bases between them. This CDR3 comprises 18 residues. Germline V gives CDR1 SGHDT, CDR2 YYEEEE. For the CDR3, the DNA is TGTGCCAGCAGTTTTAGACGGACAGTCCCAGGGAAGGAGGAAAAACTGTTTTTT. This encodes CASSFRRTVPGKEEKLFF.

V gene TRBV14 combines with J gene TRBJ1-4, with TRBD1 as a possible D gene (5 bases). CDR3 length equals 17 residues. V lost 4 bases, J lost 6 bases, and 21 bases lay in between. Germline values: CDR1 SGHDN, CDR2 FVKESK. CDR3 sequence reads: CASSPGLIGGTYEKLFF. The CDR3 coding sequence is TGTGCCAGCAGCCCGGGTCTCATCGGGGGGACCTATGAAAAACTGTTTTTT.

The J gene is TRBJ2-2, the V gene TRBV6-2 or TRBV6-3; 8 bases are a match to TRBD1. Germline lookup yields CDR1 MNHEY and CDR2 SVGEGT. This CDR3 spans 16 amino acids. The junction had 5 bases not matched to a gene; V was cut back by 5 bases and J by 0 bases. The chain's CDR3 is CASSNDRGSNTGELFF. The CDR3 DNA sequence: TGTGCCAGCAGTAATGACAGGGGCTCGAACACCGGGGAGCTGTTTTTT.

The chain couples TRBV4-1 to TRBJ1-4; D call uncertain. The germline V gene encodes CDR1 MGHRA and CDR2 YSYEKL. V gave up 1 base and J gave up 7 bases, with 13 bases separating them. The CDR3 contains 15 residues. The CDR3 is CASSQGGRESEKLFF. The CDR3 nucleotides read TGCGCCAGCAGCCAAGGGGGAAGGGAGTCTGAAAAACTGTTTTTT.

This clone was counted a few times. The CDR3 protein is CASSSTLGGATEAFF. The CDR3, as DNA: TGTGCCAGCAGTTCCACCCTCGGGGGGGCCACTGAAGCTTTCTTT. V usage is TRBV28 and J usage is TRBJ1-1; D perhaps matches TRBD1 (6 bases). CDR3 length: 15 residues. V was cut by 4 bases and J by 4 bases, with 16 bases left in between. Germline CDR1 MDHEN, CDR2 SYDVKM.

The J gene is TRBJ1-1, the V gene TRBV5-1; TRBD1 might be the D (6 bases). The CDR3 length is 14 residues. Germline V gives CDR1 SGHRS, CDR2 YFSETQ. V dropped 7 bases and J dropped 4 bases, with 17 bases sitting between them. CDR3 protein: CASRKQGLSTEAFF. CDR3 DNA: TGCGCCAGCCGCAAACAGGGTCTGAGCACTGAAGCTTTCTTT.

The J gene is TRBJ2-3, the V gene TRBV7-2, with 15 positions matching TRBD2. The CDR3 extends over 19 amino acids. J gave up 2 bases and V 6 bases, and 12 bases lay outside the gene matches. The V gene's germline CDR1 is SGHTA and CDR2 FQGNSA. The CDR3 DNA follows: TGTGCCAGCAGTCGAAATTTGGGACTAGCGGGGGGCCCCACAGATACGCAGTATTTT. Translating gives CASSRNLGLAGGPTDTQYF.

The chain employs TRBV6-6 and TRBJ2-5, with 10 bases lining up with TRBD1. Germline CDR1 reads MNHNY; CDR2 reads SVGAGI (reference sequence). This CDR3 has 15 amino acids. The V and J ends lost 3 bases and 5 bases, in that order; junction bases with no gene match: 6. CDR3 in amino acids: CASSYTTGQGETQYF. The CDR3 DNA follows: TGTGCCAGCAGTTATACCACGGGACAGGGGGAGACCCAGTACTTC.

This clone turned up a few times. The rearrangement uses TRBV19 and TRBJ1-1, with D possibly being TRBD1 (6 bases). Germline CDR1 reads LNHDA; CDR2 reads SQIVND (reference sequence). CDR3 length equals 17 residues. Trimming cost V 2 bases and J 6 bases, with 22 bases left between them. The CDR3 protein is CASSIRLGARSGAEAFF. Here the CDR3 DNA reads TGTGCCAGTAGTATACGCCTGGGGGCCCGGTCTGGGGCTGAAGCTTTCTTT.

The chain recombines TRBV28 with TRBJ1-2; D is possibly TRBD1 (5 bases). Trimming took 5 bases from V and 3 from J, leaving 13 bases between them. Looked up from germline, CDR1 is MDHEN and CDR2 is SYDVKM. The CDR3 length is 14 residues. CDR3 coding DNA: TGTGCCAGCAGTGTCGAGCGACAGTACTATGGCTACACCTTC. Translation gives CASSVERQYYGYTF.

This chain joins TRBV3-1 (or the pseudogene TRBV3-2) and TRBJ1-4; D is uncertain. The CDR3 covers 11 residues. V lost 6 bases, J lost 5 bases, and 4 bases lay in between. Germline CDR1 reads LGHDT; CDR2 reads YNNKEL (reference sequence). CDR3 sequence reads: CASSLNEKLFF. The CDR3 region has the DNA TGTGCCAGCAGTCTCAATGAAAAACTGTTTTTT.

The genes are TRBV30 and TRBJ1-2; a possible D gene is TRBD1 (6 bases). Trimming removed 2 bases from V and 2 bases from J, with 18 bases in between. Germline V lookup: CDR1 GTSNPN, CDR2 SVGIG (reference sequence). There are 16 residues in the CDR3. The CDR3 reads CAWSPEQGRLNYGYTF. In DNA, the CDR3 is TGTGCCTGGAGTCCAGAACAGGGTCGACTAAACTATGGCTACACCTTC.

This chain joins TRBV21-1 and TRBJ1-1. TRBV21-1 is a documented pseudogene. This CDR3 has 14 amino acids. CDR3 DNA sequence: TGTGCCAGCAGCAAACCAAGGTCCGGGACTGAAGCTTTCTTT. Amino acid sequence: CASSKPRSGTEAFF.

J is TRBJ2-7 and V is TRBV7-8; a weak D match, TRBD2 (6 bases). CDR1 and CDR2 (germline): SGHVS, FQNEAQ. CDR3 length equals 14 residues. Trimming cost V 0 bases and J 4 bases, with 10 bases left between them. CDR3 DNA: TGTGCCAGCAGCTTAGCGGATGCGGGGTACGAGCAGTACTTC. This codes for CASSLADAGYEQYF. Complete variable domain (other parts from reference TRBV7-8 and TRBJ2-7): GAGVSQSPRYKVAKRGQDVALRCDPISGHVSLFWYQQALGQGPEFLTYFQNEAQLDKSGLPSDRFFAERPEGSVSTLKIQRTQQEDSAVYLCASSLADAGYEQYFGPGTRLTVT.

The chain is built from TRBV2 and TRBJ1-6, with 9 bases aligning to TRBD1. There are 17 residues in the CDR3. Germline V gives CDR1 SNHLY, CDR2 FYNNEI. Losses at the gene ends were 6 bases for V and 1 base for J; bases not matched to a gene: 7. Written as DNA, the CDR3 is TGTGCCAGCAGGGATACAGGGGGCTTTTCCTATAATTCACCCCTCCACTTT. Amino acids: CASRDTGGFSYNSPLHF.

V is TRBV4-1 and J is TRBJ2-7; the D gene is possibly TRBD2 (5 bases). Germline CDR1 and CDR2: MGHRA and YSYEKL. This CDR3 is built from 15 residues. Trimming pared 0 bases from V and 2 bases from J, leaving 11 bases between. The CDR3 sequence is CASSQEAASPYEQYV. DNA of the CDR3: TGCGCCAGCAGCCAAGAGGCAGCTAGCCCCTACGAGCAGTACGTC.

V and J are TRBV4-1 and TRBJ2-5, with 12 bases that match TRBD2. The CDR3 consists of 16 residues. With 5 bases clipped from V and 0 bases from J, the junction kept 4 bases outside the gene matches. Germline assignment: CDR1 MGHRA and CDR2 YSYEKL. Here the CDR3 reads CASSFRLAGDQETQYF. DNA of the CDR3: TGCGCCAGCAGCTTTCGACTAGCGGGGGACCAAGAGACCCAGTACTTC.

The chain employs TRBV2 and TRBJ2-3; tentatively, D is TRBD2 (5 bases). The length of the CDR3 is 14 residues. Germline lookup yields CDR1 SNHLY and CDR2 FYNNEI. V dropped 7 bases and J dropped 0 bases, with 11 bases sitting between them. This chain's CDR3 is CASKADFSTDTQYF. CDR3 DNA sequence: TGTGCCAGCAAGGCGGACTTTAGCACAGATACGCAGTATTTT.

The gene calls are TRBV7-9 and TRBJ2-5, with 11 bases fitting TRBD2. V shed 5 bases and J 3 bases; nucleotides not matched to a gene: 2. This CDR3 has 14 residues. CDR1 is SEHNR, CDR2 FQNEAQ, per germline (reference sequence). CDR3 nucleotide sequence: TGTGCCAGCAGCCCGGGACTAGCGGAAGAGACCCAGTACTTC. Residues: CASSPGLAEETQYF.

V and J are TRBV6-5 and TRBJ1-1, with TRBD1 matching 7 bases. This CDR3 has 15 amino acids. The germline V gene encodes CDR1 MNHEY and CDR2 SVGAGI. J lost 5 bases, V lost 8 bases, and 14 bases had no gene match. The CDR3 is CASQTITRGQTEAFF. CDR3 nucleotides: TGTGCCAGCCAAACCATTACGAGGGGGCAGACTGAAGCTTTCTTT.

This clone was seen more than once but under ten times. The V and J genes are TRBV5-1 and TRBJ1-1; 8 bases agree with TRBD1. Trimming cost V 3 bases and J 1 base; bases outside gene matches: 8. CDR1 and CDR2 from the germline V gene are SGHRS and YFSETQ. CDR3 length equals 16 residues. The CDR3 region is CASSWGRGPGNTEAFF. CDR3 coding DNA: TGCGCCAGCAGCTGGGGCAGGGGGCCCGGGAACACTGAAGCTTTCTTT.

The V and J genes are TRBV19 and TRBJ1-1, with D maybe TRBD1 (5 bases). The CDR3 has 16 amino acids. From germline, CDR1 is LNHDA and CDR2 SQIVND (reference sequence). The germline V and J ends were trimmed by 4 bases and 0 bases, with 15 bases remaining between them. CDR3 in DNA: TGTGCCAGTAGTACGGGCGGGAGGGGTATGAACACTGAAGCTTTCTTT. The encoded protein is CASSTGGRGMNTEAFF.